The sequence of this TCR beta chain was determined in a study of T cell repertoires in cytomegalovirus infection. As for the study in general: Both a matching HLA type and CMV infection were indicated by public TCR beta signatures.

This clonotype occurred a few times. Its antigen remains unknown. Trimming pared 1 base from V and 6 bases from J, leaving 8 bases between. This CDR3 has 13 residues. The V gene's germline CDR1 is MRHNA and CDR2 SNTAGT. TCRdb reprocessed the reads via MiXCR and lists one record per CDR3 protein. The data hold some 800,000 distinct CDR3 sequences, with roughly 29% observed a single time. This chain links TRBV6-4 with TRBJ2-3; a possible D gene is TRBD1 (5 bases). Specimen: cultured CD8+ T cells from PBMCs, collected from culture after CMV antigen stimulation. This TCR was sampled from a human donor in good health (CMV status not recorded). Some clones in this sample may be carry-over from other donors' samples. The CDR3 DNA follows: TGTGCCAGCAGTGACTGGACATCTGATACGCAGTATTTT. It is translated as CASSDWTSDTQYF.